The 27 T cell receptor beta chains below were found in one sample sequenced in a study of blood T cell repertoires in COVID-19. Produced via immunoSEQ multiplex PCR; TCRdb's table is partial and in-frame only. Among approximately 240,000 clones, approximately 83% were seen once, and the ten largest hold more than 2.5%. Input material: peripheral blood. The receptors originated from a woman aged 30 to 39 who had recovered from COVID-19.

J is TRBJ2-7 and V is TRBV27, with 9 bases fitting TRBD2. The junction had 6 bases not matched to a gene; V was cut back by 3 bases and J by 3 bases. The germline V gene encodes CDR1 MNHEY and CDR2 SMNVEV (reference sequence). The CDR3 runs 15 residues. CDR3 residues: CASSFVASGDYEQYF. The CDR3 coding sequence is TGTGCCAGCAGTTTCGTTGCTAGCGGGGACTACGAGCAGTACTTC.

This clone was detected only once. This chain links TRBV7-8 with TRBJ1-2; tentative D call: TRBD1 (6 bases). The CDR3 loop spans 16 amino acids. The germline V and J ends were trimmed by 2 bases and 4 bases, with 17 bases remaining between them. Germline lookup yields CDR1 SGHVS and CDR2 FQNEAQ. CDR3 in amino acids: CASSLSWTELLYGYTF. CDR3 sequence (DNA): TGTGCCAGCAGCTTATCCTGGACAGAACTCCTCTATGGCTACACCTTC.

The genes are TRBV19 and TRBJ1-5; tentatively, D is TRBD1 (5 bases). This CDR3 is built from 16 residues. The germline CDR1 and CDR2 sequences are LNHDA and SQIVND (reference sequence). V was shortened by 3 bases and J by 1 base, with 13 bases between the two germline ends. Written as DNA, the CDR3 is TGTGCCAGTAGTATGGAGGCGGGGCAGAGCAATCAGCCCCAGCATTTT. It translates to CASSMEAGQSNQPQHF.

The J gene is TRBJ1-6, the V gene TRBV5-1, with 10 bases fitting TRBD1. Germline trimming cut 5 bases from V and 8 bases from J; bases unmatched to any gene: 4. This CDR3 has 14 residues. CDR1 is SGHRS, CDR2 YFSETQ, per germline. The CDR3 sequence is CASSLTGGDSPLHF. In DNA, the CDR3 is TGCGCCAGCAGTTTGACAGGGGGCGATTCACCCCTCCACTTT.

The table lists this clone with a few counts. This chain joins TRBV19 and TRBJ1-1; 7 bases align to TRBD1. The CDR3 contains 15 residues. Germline loops: CDR1 LNHDA, CDR2 SQIVND (reference sequence). Trimming removed 4 bases from V and 3 bases from J; junction bases left unmatched: 8. CDR3 loop: CASSSLGGKDTEAFF. The CDR3 DNA follows: TGTGCCAGTAGTAGCTTAGGGGGCAAGGACACTGAAGCTTTCTTT.

The chain employs TRBV3-1 (or the pseudogene TRBV3-2) and TRBJ1-6, with D possibly being TRBD1 (5 bases). The CDR3 is 15 residues long. Looked up from germline, CDR1 is LGHDT and CDR2 is YNNKEL (reference sequence). The V gene lost 1 base and the J gene lost 6 bases, with 10 bases spanning the gap. CDR3 DNA: TGTGCCAGCAGCCAAGCCCGGGGGGGTAATTCACCCCTCCACTTT. Translation gives CASSQARGGNSPLHF.

This chain uses TRBV13 with TRBJ1-3; unclear D gene. Germline CDR1 and CDR2: PRHDT and FYEKMQ (reference sequence). V was pared by 3 bases and J by 0 bases, with 9 bases between. The CDR3 covers 15 residues. CDR3 protein: CASSFRSYSGNTIYF. CDR3 sequence (DNA): TGTGCCAGCAGCTTTCGCAGTTACTCTGGAAACACCATATATTTT.

The V and J genes are TRBV25-1 and TRBJ2-1, with D possibly matching TRBD1 (6 bases). This CDR3 region has 14 residues. V shed 4 bases and J shed 4 bases, with 11 bases lying between them. The germline V gene has CDR1 MGHDK and CDR2 SYGVNS. The chain's CDR3 is CASSAWTAYNEQFF. DNA for the CDR3: TGTGCCAGCAGTGCATGGACAGCTTACAATGAGCAGTTCTTC.

The V and J genes are TRBV7-2 and TRBJ2-3, with 16 bases aligning to TRBD2. V shed 6 bases, J shed 5 bases, and the junction held 5 bases outside the gene matches. The germline V gene has CDR1 SGHTA and CDR2 FQGNSA. This CDR3 is built from 16 residues. CDR3 DNA: TGTGCCAGCAGGGGACTAGCGGGGGGGCCATTAGATACGCAGTATTTT. Protein sequence: CASRGLAGGPLDTQYF.

The CDR3 region is CASTPRGGDDTEAFF. CDR3 nucleotide sequence: TGTGCCAGTACCCCAAGGGGGGGGGATGACACTGAAGCTTTCTTT. This chain links TRBV19 with TRBJ1-1; D might be TRBD1 (6 bases). V was pared by 7 bases and J by 3 bases, with 18 bases between. Germline values: CDR1 LNHDA, CDR2 SQIVND (reference sequence). The CDR3 has 15 residues.

The chain combines TRBV2 with TRBJ2-2; D is possibly TRBD2 (6 bases). The CDR3 loop spans 14 amino acids. Deletions cut 4 bases from V and 4 bases from J, with 10 bases between. In germline, CDR1 is SNHLY, CDR2 FYNNEI. The CDR3 loop reads CASSAREVTGELFF. Written as DNA, the CDR3 is TGTGCCAGCAGTGCCAGGGAGGTCACCGGGGAGCTGTTTTTT.

This clone has only a few counts. This chain connects TRBV15 to TRBJ1-2; D is possibly TRBD1 (5 bases). Per germline, CDR1 LNHNV and CDR2 YYDKDF (reference sequence). The CDR3 runs to 13 residues. V lost 5 bases to trimming and J lost 9 bases, with 16 bases between them. The CDR3 DNA sequence: TGTGCCACCAGCCCAGATTGGGGGGGGAGCTACACCTTC. Amino acids: CATSPDWGGSYTF.

The chain joins TRBV4-1 to TRBJ2-3; D gene ambiguous. Trimming cost V 2 bases and J 4 bases, with 7 bases left between them. Germline V lookup: CDR1 MGHRA, CDR2 YSYEKL. The CDR3 runs to 13 residues. In DNA form, the CDR3 reads TGCGCCAGCAGCCAATCCCGGTCAGATACGCAGTATTTT. Translating gives CASSQSRSDTQYF.

The chain joins TRBV5-1 to TRBJ2-2; 10 bases map to TRBD2. Germline CDR1 and CDR2: SGHRS and YFSETQ. Trimming took 3 bases from V and 9 from J; bases not matched to a gene: 11. The CDR3 totals 16 residues. The CDR3 loop reads CASSYTSGGAVRELFF. CDR3 sequence (DNA): TGCGCCAGCAGCTACACGAGCGGGGGGGCCGTCCGGGAGCTGTTTTTT.

The J gene is TRBJ2-1, the V gene TRBV5-1, with a weak D call TRBD2 (6 bases). V was cut by 0 bases and J by 10 bases, with 11 bases left in between. CDR3 length: 13 residues. Germline CDR1 is SGHRS and CDR2 is YFSETQ. The CDR3 DNA is TGCGCCAGCAGCTTGGCGACAAGCGGGGAGCAGTTCTTC. It encodes CASSLATSGEQFF.

The chain uses TRBV20-1 and TRBJ1-2; possibly TRBD1 for D (6 bases). Per germline, CDR1 DFQATT and CDR2 SNEGSKA (reference sequence). The CDR3 length is 12 residues. V lost 3 bases, J lost 4 bases, and 9 bases lay in between. Here the CDR3 reads CSASEDSYGYTF. The CDR3 DNA sequence: TGCAGTGCTAGTGAGGACAGCTATGGCTACACCTTC.

The CDR3 DNA reads as TGTGCCAGCAGTTACGGACTCTATGGCTACACCTTC. Protein sequence: CASSYGLYGYTF. The chain couples TRBV6-5 to TRBJ1-2; D is ambiguous. Germline loops: CDR1 MNHEY, CDR2 SVGAGI. Trimming cost V 2 bases and J 4 bases, with 5 bases left between them. This CDR3 spans 12 amino acids.

CDR3 coding DNA: TGTGCCAGCAGCTTGGGGGAGAACGAGCAGTACTTC. Translating it yields CASSLGENEQYF. The chain recombines TRBV5-6 with TRBJ2-7; TRBD2 is a possible D gene (5 bases). This CDR3 region has 12 residues. V lost 0 bases and J 5 bases, leaving 6 bases between the germline ends. The V gene's germline CDR1 is SGHDT and CDR2 YYEEEE.

With regard to this clone: Germline and junction disagree at one end, which may indicate a read error. V is TRBV7-9 and J is TRBJ2-2; 12 bases are a match to TRBD2. Per germline, CDR1 SEHNR and CDR2 FQNEAQ (reference sequence). The length of the CDR3 is 16 residues. CDR3 in amino acids: CASSLAGGPSTGELFF. The CDR3 DNA follows: TGTGCCAGCAGCCTAGCGGGGGGGCCTAGCACCGGGGAGCTGTTTTTT.

The J gene is TRBJ2-3, the V gene TRBV5-4; TRBD2 is a possible D gene (7 bases). Trimming cost V 0 bases and J 5 bases, with 16 bases left between them. The CDR3 totals 16 residues. Germline CDR1 is SGHNT and CDR2 is YYREEE (reference sequence). In DNA, the CDR3 is TGTGCCAGCAGCTTGGTTGGGGGGGGGCAGGAAGATACGCAGTATTTT. Residues: CASSLVGGGQEDTQYF. The variable domain in full, with the rest retrieved from reference TRBV5-4 and TRBJ2-3, is ETGVTQSPTHLIKTRGQQVTLRCSSQSGHNTVSWYQQALGQGPQFIFQYYREEENGRGNFPPRFSGLQFPNYSSELNVNALELDDSALYLCASSLVGGGQEDTQYFGPGTRLTVL.

The chain has TRBV5-4 and TRBJ1-2, with 11 bases lining up with TRBD1. Germline V lookup: CDR1 SGHNT, CDR2 YYREEE (reference sequence). Trimming cost V 4 bases and J 6 bases; bases outside gene matches: 8. The CDR3 covers 15 residues. This CDR3 is CASSQGQGATNGYTF. CDR3 sequence (DNA): TGTGCCAGCAGCCAAGGACAGGGGGCAACAAATGGCTACACCTTC. The full variable domain, its missing parts supplied by reference TRBV5-4 and TRBJ1-2, is ETGVTQSPTHLIKTRGQQVTLRCSSQSGHNTVSWYQQALGQGPQFIFQYYREEENGRGNFPPRFSGLQFPNYSSELNVNALELDDSALYLCASSQGQGATNGYTFGSGTRLTVV.

This clone appeared a single time. The rearrangement joins TRBV4-2 to TRBJ2-2, with 9 bases fitting TRBD2. Germline lookup yields CDR1 LGHNA and CDR2 YNFKEQ. The CDR3 totals 16 residues. The V and J ends lost 0 bases and 6 bases, in that order; junction bases with no gene match: 5. CDR3 sequence: CASSQEAGGSAGELFF. As DNA, the CDR3 is TGTGCCAGCAGCCAAGAAGCGGGGGGTAGTGCCGGGGAGCTGTTTTTT.

The rearrangement joins TRBV3-1 (or the pseudogene TRBV3-2) to TRBJ2-7, with D uncertain. The V end was cut by 4 bases, the J end by 0 bases, with 13 bases between. CDR3 length: 15 residues. Germline V gives CDR1 LGHDT, CDR2 YNNKEL (reference sequence). As DNA, the CDR3 is TGTGCCAGCAGCCCCCTCGGTAGAACCTCCTACGAGCAGTACTTC. Amino acid sequence: CASSPLGRTSYEQYF.

The chain employs TRBV5-1 and TRBJ2-3, with 10 bases fitting TRBD2. Looked up from germline, CDR1 is SGHRS and CDR2 is YFSETQ. The CDR3 is 17 amino acids. V dropped 4 bases and J dropped 2; count of bases not matched to a gene: 10. The CDR3 DNA is TGCGCCAGCAGCCCGCGGGCTAGCGGGGGTCTCACAGATACGCAGTATTTT. Residues: CASSPRASGGLTDTQYF.

The chain combines TRBV10-2 with TRBJ2-7; tentative D call: TRBD2 (6 bases). Trimming took off 6 bases at V and 0 bases at J, with 12 bases between the two ends. This CDR3 is 14 amino acids long. Germline V gene data show CDR1 as WSHSY and CDR2 as SAAADI. For the CDR3, the DNA is TGCGCCAGCAGCGTAGGGACTTCCTCCTACGAGCAGTACTTC. It specifies CASSVGTSSYEQYF.

The CDR3 region is CASSLRTGFIYEQYF. Written as DNA, the CDR3 is TGTGCCAGCAGCCTAAGGACAGGGTTTATCTACGAGCAGTACTTC. The chain uses TRBV11-2 and TRBJ2-7, with 8 bases matching TRBD1. Germline trimming cut 5 bases from V and 3 bases from J; bases unmatched to any gene: 9. Germline V gene data show CDR1 as SGHAT and CDR2 as FQNNGV. This CDR3 has 15 amino acids.

The chain is built from TRBV24-1 and TRBJ1-5; 8 bases line up with TRBD1. Per germline, CDR1 KGHDR and CDR2 SFDVKD. The CDR3 consists of 13 residues. V was clipped by 5 bases and J by 6 bases; unmatched bases: 2. The CDR3 DNA reads as TGTGCCACCAGTGCAGGGGGCGGTCAGCCCCAGCATTTT. Translation: CATSAGGGQPQHF.